This TCR beta chain is drawn from a study of shared clonotypes between healthy human individuals. This table comes from immunoSEQ multiplex PCR, and its TCRdb copy is limited to in-frame clones, with some not included. This sample has about 2 million clones, with approximately 94% found just once. CD45RO negativity and positive selection for CCR7 defined naive CD8 cells, a population that excluded terminally differentiated effector memory CD45RA+ cells. This clonotype was obtained from a man younger than 30 in good health. Sequenced: naive CD8+ T cells sorted from blood.

The CDR3 DNA sequence: TGTGCCAGCAGCTCAGGCCTCAGGGTCGACACCGGGGAGCTGTTTTTT. Protein sequence: CASSSGLRVDTGELFF. The V gene is TRBV7-6, the J gene TRBJ2-2, with D perhaps matching TRBD1 (5 bases). The germline V gene encodes CDR1 SGHVS and CDR2 FNYEAQ. Trimming pared 4 bases from V and 3 bases from J, leaving 15 bases between. The CDR3 runs 16 residues.